The clone carrying this T cell receptor (beta chain) was picked up a small number of times. The record originates from a study of T-cell memory formation after mild COVID-19. The V gene end was trimmed by 6 bases and the J gene end by 4 bases; junction bases not matched to a gene: 11. The CDR3 consists of 15 residues. CDR1 is ENHRY, CDR2 SYGVKD, per germline. TCRdb independently ran MiXCR on the 5' RACE reads; one entry per CDR3 protein. The table has about 110,000 distinct CDR3 sequences, 18% seen once. V gene TRBV10-3 combines with J gene TRBJ1-1; 7 bases fit TRBD1. The sequenced sample was PBMCs or a T cell subset sorted from them (not recorded which). The receptor comes from a man aged 18-30 years who had mild COVID-19 (a few samples of this study predate the infection). Cell type and time point are not known. This chain's CDR3 is CAIRKQGTGATEAFF. DNA of the CDR3: TGTGCCATCAGGAAACAGGGTACAGGGGCCACTGAAGCTTTCTTT.